The rows below give T cell receptor beta chains drawn from one sample of a study of cytomegalovirus exposure and HLA in healthy donors. The repertoire was sequenced with immunoSEQ multiplex PCR; TCRdb's copy has only in-frame clones and lacks some. The repertoire holds more than 95,000 clones, with nearly 80% as singletons. Sequencing input: PBMCs. These receptors were obtained from a middle-aged woman in good health and CMV-seronegative. The CDR3 runs from the conserved cysteine through the conserved F or W. Each record gives: clone size, J gene, V gene, D gene, CDR3 DNA, CDR3 protein. D genes are given only for firm matches. For some rows the clone size is stated as once, few or many, or as a class when expanded; others skip it.

>NA|TRBJ1-2|TRBV5-4|NA
TGTGCCAGCAGCTTGCTGGGGACTTATGGCTACACCTTC
CASSLLGTYGYTF
>NA|TRBJ2-7|TRBV18|TRBD1
TGTGCCAGCTCACCACCTGCAGGGGGAGCCTACGAGCAGTACTTC
CASSPPAGGAYEQYF
>NA|TRBJ2-7|TRBV7-9|NA
TGTGCCAGCAGCTTAGGGGGAGTGGGCGAGCAGTACTTC
CASSLGGVGEQYF
>NA|TRBJ2-1|TRBV10-1|NA
TGCGCCAGCAGTTTTCGGGGATCTGGTGAGCAGTTCTTC
CASSFRGSGEQFF
>NA|TRBJ2-7|TRBV7-6|TRBD1
TGTGCCAGCAGCACGGGACAGCAAACTGGGGAGCAGTACTTC
CASSTGQQTGEQYF
>few|TRBJ1-5|TRBV7-8|NA
TGTGCCAGCAGCTTAGGGCGGGGAGGCAATCAGCCCCAGCATTTT
CASSLGRGGNQPQHF
>NA|TRBJ2-7|TRBV7-2|TRBD1
TGTGCCAGCAGCTTAGATTACAGGGGGCCGTACGAGCAGTACTTC
CASSLDYRGPYEQYF
>NA|TRBJ1-2|TRBV6-1|TRBD1
TGTGCCAGCAGTGATCTGGGACAGCCCTATGGCTACACCTTC
CASSDLGQPYGYTF
>once|TRBJ2-7|TRBV18|NA
TGTGCCAGCTCACCAGTTCCGGGCGAGCAGTACTTC
CASSPVPGEQYF
>NA|TRBJ2-1|TRBV5-1|NA
TGCGCCAGCAGCTTAATTCCGAGCGACGATGAGCAGTTCTTC
CASSLIPSDDEQFF
>NA|TRBJ2-7|TRBV6-5|TRBD1
TGTGCCAGCAGTGCCCCCGAACAGGGGGAGTACGAGCAGTACTTC
CASSAPEQGEYEQYF
>NA|TRBJ2-2|TRBV29-1|NA
TGCAGCGTTGAATTCGAGTACACCGGGGAGCTGTTTTTT
CSVEFEYTGELFF
>NA|TRBJ2-1|TRBV19|TRBD2
TGTGCCAGTAGTATGGGGGGGTTATACAATGAGCAGTTCTTC
CASSMGGLYNEQFF
>NA|TRBJ2-5|TRBV28|TRBD1
TGTGCCAGCAGTCGACAGGGGGAGACCCAGTACTTC
CASSRQGETQYF
>NA|TRBJ2-5|TRBV7-9|TRBD1
TGTGCCAGCAGCCCCGACAGGGTCAGAGAGACCCAGTACTTC
CASSPDRVRETQYF
>few|TRBJ2-2|TRBV28|NA
TGTGCCAGCAGCCGACCGGGGGAAGAGAACACCGGGGAGCTGTTTTTT
CASSRPGEENTGELFF
>NA|TRBJ2-3|TRBV7-9|NA
TGTGCCAGCAGCTCGACCGACGGGACAGATACGCAGTATTTT
CASSSTDGTDTQYF
>NA|TRBJ2-7|TRBV27|TRBD2
TGTGCCAGCAGTTCCTGGACTAGCGGGAGACCCTACGAGCAGTACTTC
CASSSWTSGRPYEQYF
>NA|TRBJ1-1|TRBV9|NA
TGTGCCAGCAGCGCCCGAGGGGGGGTGAACACTGAAGCTTTCTTT
CASSARGGVNTEAFF
>NA|TRBJ2-3|TRBV7-2|NA
TGTGCCAGCAGCTTAGTTTCTAGAACGTATTTT
CASSLVSRTYF
>few|TRBJ2-1|TRBV4-3|TRBD2
TGCGCCAGCAGCCAAGAAGGTGGTAGCGGGAAGAGTTACAATGAGCAGTTCTTC
CASSQEGGSGKSYNEQFF
>NA|TRBJ1-1|TRBV19|NA
TGTGCCAGTAAAATAGAAAGTTTTGTGCGGGGGATAAGCACTGAAGCTTTCTTT
CASKIESFVRGISTEAFF
>NA|TRBJ2-5|TRBV6-6|TRBD2
TGTGCCAGCAGCCTGACTAGCTCGGGCCCATCGACCCAGTACTTC
CASSLTSSGPSTQYF
>NA|TRBJ2-3|TRBV4-1|TRBD2
TGCGCCAGCAGCCAAGTTTCGGGAGGGTTTCCGTATTTT
CASSQVSGGFPYF
>NA|TRBJ2-1|TRBV11-2|TRBD2
TGTGCCAGCAGCTTCGGACTAGGGGAGAGAAATGAGCAGTTCTTC
CASSFGLGERNEQFF
>NA|TRBJ1-6|TRBV2|TRBD1
TGTGCCAGCAGTGTCCCCCTGAACAGGGGGCCCAATTCACCCCTCCACTTT
CASSVPLNRGPNSPLHF
>NA|TRBJ1-4|TRBV15|NA
TGTGCCACCAGCAGAGGATCGGGGGGGTCTAATGAAAAACTGTTTTTT
CATSRGSGGSNEKLFF
>NA|TRBJ1-3|TRBV7-9|NA
TGTGCCAGCAGCTTAGGGATGGCGGGGGTCGGAAACACCATATATTTT
CASSLGMAGVGNTIYF
>NA|TRBJ1-3|TRBV6-6|NA
TGTGCCAGCAGTCTATCAGGCCGTAAGGGAAACACCATATATTTT
CASSLSGRKGNTIYF
>NA|TRBJ1-1|TRBV2|NA
TGTGCCAGCAGTGCCGGCAGGGGAGTGAGGGCTTTCTTT
CASSAGRGVRAFF
>NA|TRBJ2-7|TRBV19|NA
TGTGACTGTCTTAGGGGGGGGGAGCAGTACTTC
CDCLRGGEQYF
>NA|TRBJ2-3|TRBV28|NA
TGTGCCAGCAGTTTGGTAGGGGGAGACACAGATACGCAGTATTTT
CASSLVGGDTDTQYF
>NA|TRBJ1-5|TRBV25-1|NA
TGTGCCAGCAGTGAGGACAAATCAAGTACAGAAAGCAATCAGCCCCAGCATTTT
CASSEDKSSTESNQPQHF
>NA|TRBJ1-2|TRBV28|NA
TGTGCCAGCAGTCTACCTGAAAACTATGGCTACACCTTC
CASSLPENYGYTF
>NA|TRBJ2-7|TRBV6-5|NA
TGTGCCAGCAGTTACTATAGGACAGCCACCTACGAGCAGTACTTC
CASSYYRTATYEQYF